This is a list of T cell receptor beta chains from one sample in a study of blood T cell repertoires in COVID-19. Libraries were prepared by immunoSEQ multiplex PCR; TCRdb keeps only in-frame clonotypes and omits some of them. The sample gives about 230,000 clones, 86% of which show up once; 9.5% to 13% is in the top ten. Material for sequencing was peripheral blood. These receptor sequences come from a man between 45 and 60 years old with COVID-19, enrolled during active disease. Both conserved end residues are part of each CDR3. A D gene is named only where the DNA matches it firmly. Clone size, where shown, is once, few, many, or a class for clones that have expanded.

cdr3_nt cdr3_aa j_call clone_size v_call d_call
TGTGCCAGCAGTTACCGGACAGGGAACTATGGCTACACCTTC CASSYRTGNYGYTF TRBJ1-2 - TRBV27 TRBD1
TGTGCCAGCAGCCAATCCGGGACAGGGACAAATCAGCCCCAGCATTTT CASSQSGTGTNQPQHF TRBJ1-5 - TRBV3-1/TRBV3-2 TRBD1
TGCGCCAGCAGCAAAGGGACTAGCGGGGGCACCGGGGAGCTGTTTTTT CASSKGTSGGTGELFF TRBJ2-2 - TRBV5-1 TRBD2
TGTGCCTGGAGTGGACTAGTCTCCGACTACGAGCAGTACTTC CAWSGLVSDYEQYF TRBJ2-7 - TRBV30 -
TGTGCCAGCAGCTTTGACAGGGGGCTCGAGCAGTACTTC CASSFDRGLEQYF TRBJ2-7 - TRBV7-9 TRBD1
TGTGCCACCAGTGAAGAGAGATCCTACAATGAGCAGTTCTTC CATSEERSYNEQFF TRBJ2-1 - TRBV24-1 -
TGTGCCAGCAGTGAAAGACAGGGATTGCCTGGAAACACCATATATTTT CASSERQGLPGNTIYF TRBJ1-3 - TRBV2 TRBD1
TGTGCCAGCAGCCACTCGGGGGTCGCCCCGTTCTTC CASSHSGVAPFF TRBJ2-1 once TRBV6-6 -
TGTGCCAGCAGTTACCTGGGAGATTCACCCCTCCACTTT CASSYLGDSPLHF TRBJ1-6 once TRBV6-5 -
TGTGCCAGCATGGGAGGGGACTATGGCTACACCTTC CASMGGDYGYTF TRBJ1-2 - TRBV2 -
TGTGCCAGCAGCTCGGGACAGGTCAATGAAGCTTTCTTT CASSSGQVNEAFF TRBJ1-1 few TRBV5-4 TRBD1
TGTGCCAGCAGATCTGCAGGTAGCGGGAGGGTCGAGCAGTACTTC CASRSAGSGRVEQYF TRBJ2-7 few TRBV27 TRBD2
TGTGCCACCGGGGGAGGGTCGGGGGAGCTGTTTTTT CATGGGSGELFF TRBJ2-2 - TRBV24-1 TRBD2
TGTGCCAGCAGCCTTCGGGGACAGGGGGCCCGAACCGGGGAGCTGTTTTTT CASSLRGQGARTGELFF TRBJ2-2 - TRBV3-1/TRBV3-2 TRBD1
TGCGCCAGCAGTGAGACCCAGGGGGCTACCGCTTTCTTT CASSETQGATAFF TRBJ1-1 - TRBV10-1 TRBD1
TGCGCCAGCAGCTTGGCCGGGAGTAGTGAGCAGTTCTTC CASSLAGSSEQFF TRBJ2-1 - TRBV5-1 -
TGCGCCAGCACGGGACTAGCGGCTAGCACAGATACGCAGTATTTT CASTGLAASTDTQYF TRBJ2-3 - TRBV5-1 TRBD2
TGTGCCAGCAGACTAGGACAGGGGCCCTATGGCTACACCTTC CASRLGQGPYGYTF TRBJ1-2 - TRBV6-5 TRBD1
TGTGCCAGCAGCCAGGGATCCTACAATGAGCAGTTCTTC CASSQGSYNEQFF TRBJ2-1 - TRBV7-3 -
TGTGCCAGCAGCGAGTACGCGAACACGCCGGTGGCCGGCCCCGGGACTAGTTTTGATACGCAGTATTTT CASSEYANTPVAGPGTSFDTQYF TRBJ2-3 - TRBV3-1/TRBV3-2 TRBD2
TGCAGCGTTGTGACAGGGTTGGACACCGGGGAGCTGTTTTTT CSVVTGLDTGELFF TRBJ2-2 - TRBV29-1 TRBD1
TGTGCCAGCAGTTCCTACACAGATACGCAGTATTTT CASSSYTDTQYF TRBJ2-3 - TRBV12-3/TRBV12-4 -
TGTGCCAGCAGTGCCCGGGACAGGGGATTGGGTGAAGCTTTCTTT CASSARDRGLGEAFF TRBJ1-1 - TRBV25-1 TRBD1
TGTGCCAGCAGCTTCTCTCTAGGGGGATCCTACGAGCAGTACTTC CASSFSLGGSYEQYF TRBJ2-7 - TRBV7-9 -
TGCAGTGCTAGTCGGACAGGTAGCAATCAGCCCCAGCATTTT CSASRTGSNQPQHF TRBJ1-5 - TRBV20-1 TRBD1
TGTGCCAGCAGCAAAGCGGGGGGTAGCGGCTACACCTTC CASSKAGGSGYTF TRBJ1-2 - TRBV21-1 -
TGTGCCAGCAGCCTAGGTCAGGGTTACTACGAGCAGTACTTC CASSLGQGYYEQYF TRBJ2-7 - TRBV11-2 -
TGTGCCACCAGCAGATTAGGGGGCGGTGAGCAGTTCTTC CATSRLGGGEQFF TRBJ2-1 - TRBV15 TRBD1
TGTGCCAGCAGCTTAGTGGCGGGTCAGTACTACGAGCAGTACTTC CASSLVAGQYYEQYF TRBJ2-7 - TRBV11-2 -
TGTGCCAGCAGGGCCGGGACAGTAGAAAAACTGTTTTTT CASRAGTVEKLFF TRBJ1-4 once TRBV6-6 TRBD1
TGTGCAAGTCGCTTAGGCGGGGGCCATGGCTTAGCGGCCTACAATGAGCAGTTCTTC CASRLGGGHGLAAYNEQFF TRBJ2-1 - TRBV12-2 -
TGTGCCAGCAGCAAGGACAGGGAAGAGCAGCCCCAGCATTTT CASSKDREEQPQHF TRBJ1-5 - TRBV5-5 TRBD1
TGTGCCAGCTCATCGTACAGGGAGTACGAGCAGTACTTC CASSSYREYEQYF TRBJ2-7 - TRBV18 -
TGTGCCAGCAGTAGAGACAGGACCAACAATCAGCCCCAGCATTTT CASSRDRTNNQPQHF TRBJ1-5 - TRBV27 -
TGTGCCAGCAGCCCGGACAGAAACTATGGCTACACCTTC CASSPDRNYGYTF TRBJ1-2 - TRBV3-1/TRBV3-2 -
TGTGCCAGCAGCTTGGTCGGCGGGGGAGTGTACGAGCAGTACTTC CASSLVGGGVYEQYF TRBJ2-7 - TRBV5-5 TRBD2
TGTGCCAGCAAGGAGGGGAGCTCCTACGAGCAGTACTTC CASKEGSSYEQYF TRBJ2-7 - TRBV7-9 -
TGTGCCAGCAGTCCTGGGACTAGCGGCTACGAGCAGTACTTC CASSPGTSGYEQYF TRBJ2-7 - TRBV6-5 TRBD2
TGTGCCTGGAGAATAAGGGGCGGGAGATCGGACAATGAGCAGTTCTTC CAWRIRGGRSDNEQFF TRBJ2-1 - TRBV30 TRBD2
TGTGCCAGCAAGACAGGGGGATCCTACGAGCAGTACTTC CASKTGGSYEQYF TRBJ2-7 - TRBV3-1/TRBV3-2 TRBD1
TGTGCCAGCAGCCAAAGGCAAGGGACAGGGTCCTACGAGCAGTACTTC CASSQRQGTGSYEQYF TRBJ2-7 - TRBV14 TRBD1
TGTGCCAGCTCACCAATGGGAGATCAGCCCCAGCATTTT CASSPMGDQPQHF TRBJ1-5 - TRBV18 -
TGTGCCAGCAGCCCGAAGGGACAGTCATTCGGCACAGATACGCAGTATTTT CASSPKGQSFGTDTQYF TRBJ2-3 - TRBV7-6 TRBD1
TGTGCCAGCAGCCAAAACGGGGGGGCCACCCAGTACTTC CASSQNGGATQYF TRBJ2-5 - TRBV14 TRBD2
TGTGCCAGCAGCTTGGCGACAGGGGAGATGGATGGCTACACCTTC CASSLATGEMDGYTF TRBJ1-2 - TRBV7-9 TRBD1
TGTGCCAGCAGCTACGGACCTGCATTGGAGGGGACTGAAGCTTTCTTT CASSYGPALEGTEAFF TRBJ1-1 - TRBV7-9 -
TGTGCCACACGACAGGGCACGGGTAACTATGGCTACACCTTC CATRQGTGNYGYTF TRBJ1-2 - TRBV6-5 TRBD1
TGTGCCAGCAGTCTGACAGGCCAATCCTACGAGCAGTACTTC CASSLTGQSYEQYF TRBJ2-7 - TRBV27 -
TGCGCCAGCAGCTTACAGTTTGGCCAAGAGACCCAGTACTTC CASSLQFGQETQYF TRBJ2-5 - TRBV5-1 -
TGTGCCAGCAGCTCCTCAGGTGGCTCCGGGGAGCTGTTTTTT CASSSSGGSGELFF TRBJ2-2 - TRBV7-3 -
TGTGCCACCAGTGATTTACTATACAATGAGCAGTTCTTC CATSDLLYNEQFF TRBJ2-1 - TRBV24-1 -
TGTGCCAGCAGTTTTAGCGGGGGGCGCACAGATACGCAGTATTTT CASSFSGGRTDTQYF TRBJ2-3 - TRBV6-5 TRBD2
TGTGCCAGCAGCCAGGGACTGGACTATGGCTACACCTTC CASSQGLDYGYTF TRBJ1-2 - TRBV6-5 -
TGTGCCAGTAGTATAGGGACAGGAGCCGGTCAGCCCCAGCATTTT CASSIGTGAGQPQHF TRBJ1-5 - TRBV19 TRBD1